These 5 T cell receptor beta chains were all obtained from the same sample, sequenced in a study of blood T cells in healthy people across ages. It was with a sample-barcoded 5' primer and a J-beta primer mix that a second PCR of about 6 to 12 cycles was run. TCRdb re-called the 5' RACE reads with MiXCR, one entry per CDR3 protein. Among some 920,000 distinct CDR3 sequences listed, 45% to 60% were seen once. What was sequenced was blood. The receptors derive from an older woman in good health.

V and J are TRBV20-1 and TRBJ2-4; 8 positions match TRBD2. With the DNA end fitting TRBJ2-5 better, the J assignment may be wrong. The length of the CDR3 is 19 residues. CDR1 is DFQATT and CDR2 is SNEGSKA in the germline V gene (reference sequence). CDR3 in amino acids: CSASRVRTSGNFRQETQYF. As DNA, the CDR3 is TGCAGTGCTAGTAGGGTCCGAACTAGCGGTAACTTCCGACAAGAGACCCAGTACTTC.

The chain couples TRBV6-5 to TRBJ2-4; 7 positions agree with TRBD1. TRBJ2-5 explains the end of the DNA better; the J call may be wrong. CDR1 is MNHEY, CDR2 SVGAGI, per germline. CDR3 length equals 14 residues. The CDR3 sequence: CASSKRDRQETQYF. In nucleotides, the CDR3 is TGTGCCAGCAGTAAACGGGACAGACAGGAGACCCAGTACTTC.

This clonotype was picked up a small number of times. CDR3 in amino acids: CASSSGPAEGGPDTQYF. In DNA, the CDR3 is TGTGCCAGCAGCTCAGGGCCCGCGGAGGGGGGGCCAGATACGCAGTATTTT. The rearrangement joins TRBV7-9 to TRBJ2-3, with D perhaps matching TRBD2 (7 bases). The CDR3 loop spans 17 amino acids. In germline, CDR1 is SEHNR, CDR2 FQNEAQ (reference sequence). Trimming shortened V by 4 bases and J by 4 bases, and 21 bases separated the two germline ends.

The table lists this clonotype with a few counts. V gene TRBV6-5 combines with J gene TRBJ2-3; TRBD1 might be the D (6 bases). The CDR3 length is 14 residues. Germline V lookup: CDR1 MNHEY, CDR2 SVGAGI. Trimming stripped 5 bases from V and 2 bases from J, with 11 bases between. CDR3 region: CASSPRQATDTQYF. The CDR3 DNA reads TGTGCCAGCAGTCCACGACAGGCCACAGATACGCAGTATTTT.

The chain links TRBV5-1 to TRBJ1-1; TRBD1 is a possible D gene (5 bases). Trimming removed 0 bases at V and 3 bases at J, with 9 bases between. Germline V CDR1 and CDR2: SGHRS, YFSETQ. The CDR3 has 14 residues. In DNA, the CDR3 is TGCGCCAGCAGCTTGGCAGGGTCCGACACTGAAGCTTTCTTT. It specifies CASSLAGSDTEAFF.